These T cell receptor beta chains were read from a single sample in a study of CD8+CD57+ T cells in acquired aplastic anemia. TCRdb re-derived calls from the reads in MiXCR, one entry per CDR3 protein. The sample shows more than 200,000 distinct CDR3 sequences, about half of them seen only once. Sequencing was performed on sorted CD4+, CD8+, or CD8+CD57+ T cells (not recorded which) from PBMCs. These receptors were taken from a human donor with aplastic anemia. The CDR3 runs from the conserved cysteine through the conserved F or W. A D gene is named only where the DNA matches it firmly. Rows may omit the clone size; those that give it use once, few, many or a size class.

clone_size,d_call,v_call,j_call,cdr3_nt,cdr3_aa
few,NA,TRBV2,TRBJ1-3,TGTGCCAGCAGTGCAGCGGGGGCGAACACCATATATTTT,CASSAAGANTIYF
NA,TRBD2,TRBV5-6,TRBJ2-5,TGTGCCAGCAGCACCTCCGGGACTAGCGGAGTCCAAGAGACCCAGTACTTC,CASSTSGTSGVQETQYF
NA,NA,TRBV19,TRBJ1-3,TGTGCCAGTAGTTCCTCCTCGGACGTTTTCACCATATATTTT,CASSSSSDVFTIYF
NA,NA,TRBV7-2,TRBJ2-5,TGTGCCAGCAGCTTCGGGACGAACACTGAGACCCAGTACTTC,CASSFGTNTETQYF
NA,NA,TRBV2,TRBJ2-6,TGTGCCGGGTCAGATGGTAGCTCTGGGGCCAACGTCCTGACTTTC,CAGSDGSSGANVLTF
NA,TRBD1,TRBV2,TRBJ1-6,TGTGCCAGCAGGGGGGACAGTCTCTCCTATAATTCACCCCTCCACTTT,CASRGDSLSYNSPLHF
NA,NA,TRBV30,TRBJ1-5,TGTGCCTGGAGTCTACAGGGTCATCAGCCCCAGCATTTT,CAWSLQGHQPQHF
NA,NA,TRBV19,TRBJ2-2,TGTGCCAGTAGTATCCTCGGCTTACGCACCGGGGAGCTGTTTTTT,CASSILGLRTGELFF
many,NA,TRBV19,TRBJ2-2,TGTGCCAGTAGTATCCGCCACCTTAGAGCTTCGACCGGGGAGCTGTTTTTT,CASSIRHLRASTGELFF
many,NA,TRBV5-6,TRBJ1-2,TGTGCCAGCAGCTTTCCAGACAGCCGTTATGGCTACACCTTC,CASSFPDSRYGYTF
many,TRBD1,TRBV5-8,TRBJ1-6,TGTGCCAGCAGCCCCGGGACAGGGGTTAATTCACCCCTCCACTTT,CASSPGTGVNSPLHF
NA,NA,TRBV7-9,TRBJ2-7,TGTGCCTGCAGTATAACGGGACTGGGCCTTAGTGGGGGCTACGAGCAGTACTTC,CACSITGLGLSGGYEQYF
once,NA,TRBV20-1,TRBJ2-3,TGCAGTGCCGGGACTGGCCCTAGCACAGATACGCAGTATTTT,CSAGTGPSTDTQYF
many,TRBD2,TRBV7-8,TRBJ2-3,TGTGCCAGCAGCTTGGCCCTACTTAGCGGGGGGCACACAGATACGCAGTATTTT,CASSLALLSGGHTDTQYF
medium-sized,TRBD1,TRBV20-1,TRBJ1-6,TGCAGTGCTAGAGGAATGGACAGGGGGAGTAATTCACCCCTCCACTTT,CSARGMDRGSNSPLHF
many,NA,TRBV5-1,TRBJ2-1,TGCGCCAGCAGCTTGGGACAGGTAGACAATGAGCAGTTCTTC,CASSLGQVDNEQFF
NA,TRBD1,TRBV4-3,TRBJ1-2,TGCGCCAGCAGGAAGCAGGCCGGGACAGGGGTAGGCTACACCTTC,CASRKQAGTGVGYTF
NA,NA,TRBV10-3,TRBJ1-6,TGTGCCATCAGCCCGACAAATTCACCCCTCCACTTT,CAISPTNSPLHF
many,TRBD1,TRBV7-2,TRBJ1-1,TGTGCCAGCAGCCGCAGGACAGGGGGCCCCACTGAAGCTTTCTTT,CASSRRTGGPTEAFF
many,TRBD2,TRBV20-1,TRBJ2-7,TGCAGTGCTAATTCCGGACTAGCGGGGGTAACCTACGAGCAGTACTTC,CSANSGLAGVTYEQYF
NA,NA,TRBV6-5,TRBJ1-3,TGTGCCAGCAGTAATGGACAGTCCTCTGGAAACACCATATATTTT,CASSNGQSSGNTIYF
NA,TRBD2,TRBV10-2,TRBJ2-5,TGCGCCAGTACCCGGGTAGCGGGGAGCCAAGAGACCCAGTACTTC,CASTRVAGSQETQYF
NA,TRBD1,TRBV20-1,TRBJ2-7,TGCAGTGTCCCATTCGGGACAGGGGTCGAGCAGTACTTC,CSVPFGTGVEQYF
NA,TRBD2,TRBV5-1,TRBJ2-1,TGCGCCAGCAGCTTTGGGGGGGACGGGAGTGGCAATGAGCAGTTCTTC,CASSFGGDGSGNEQFF
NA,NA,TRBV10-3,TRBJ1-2,TGTGCCATCAGTGAGTCGCCTGGACGGACTTTTTATGGCTACACCTTC,CAISESPGRTFYGYTF
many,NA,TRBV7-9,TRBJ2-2,TGTGCCAGCAGCTCCGCCGGACACCAGGGAACCGGGGAGCTGTTTTTT,CASSSAGHQGTGELFF
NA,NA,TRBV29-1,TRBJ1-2,TGCAGCGTTGAATTCGGGGGCGAGAATGGCTACACCTTC,CSVEFGGENGYTF
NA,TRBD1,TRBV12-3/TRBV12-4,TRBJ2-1,TGTGCCAGCAGACCGGGGGACAGGCCCTACAATGAGCAGTTCTTC,CASRPGDRPYNEQFF
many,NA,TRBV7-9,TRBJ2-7,TGTGCCAGCAGCCGCCCATTGGGCAACTCCTACGAGCAGTACTTC,CASSRPLGNSYEQYF
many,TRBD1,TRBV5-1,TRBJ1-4,TGCGCCAGCAGCTCGACAGGACAGGGGGGTAATGAAAAACTGTTTTTT,CASSSTGQGGNEKLFF
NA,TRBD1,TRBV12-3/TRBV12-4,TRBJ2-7,TGTGCCAGCTCACCGGGACAGGGGTACACCTACGAGCAGTACTTC,CASSPGQGYTYEQYF
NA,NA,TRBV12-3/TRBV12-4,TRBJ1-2,TGTGCCAGCAGTTACACCACGTTGGAAGGACGGATGTATGGCTACACCTTC,CASSYTTLEGRMYGYTF
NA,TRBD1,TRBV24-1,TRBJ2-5,TGTGCCACCAGTGATTTGGGGACAGATCGAGAGACCCAGTACTTC,CATSDLGTDRETQYF
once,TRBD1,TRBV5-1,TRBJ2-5,TGCGCCAGCAGCCAGTACGGGACAGGGGGTCGAGAGACCCAGTACTTC,CASSQYGTGGRETQYF
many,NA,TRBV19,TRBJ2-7,TGTGCCAGTAGTATAGGGGAGTACGAGCAGTACTTC,CASSIGEYEQYF
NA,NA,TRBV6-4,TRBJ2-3,TGTGCCAGCAGTGACGGGGTGGGTGGCACAGATACGCAGTATTTT,CASSDGVGGTDTQYF
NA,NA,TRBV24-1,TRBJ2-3,TGTGCCACCAGTGATGCCATCACAGATACGCAGTATTTT,CATSDAITDTQYF
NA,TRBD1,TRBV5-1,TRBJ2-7,TGCGCCAGCAGCCCTGCGGGACAGGGAGGTAGCGAGCAGTACTTC,CASSPAGQGGSEQYF
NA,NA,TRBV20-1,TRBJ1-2,TGCAGTGCTATGAGGGGCGGATCTAACTATGGCTACACCTTC,CSAMRGGSNYGYTF
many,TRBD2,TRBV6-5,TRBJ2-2,TGTGCCAGCAAGCGGGGCTGGTCGGTCGGGGAGCTGTTTTTT,CASKRGWSVGELFF
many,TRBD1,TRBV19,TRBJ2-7,TGTGCCAGTAGTATAGTAGCCGGACAGGGGACCTACGAGCAGTACTTC,CASSIVAGQGTYEQYF
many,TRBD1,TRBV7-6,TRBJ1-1,TGTGCCAGCAGCTTAGGAGACAGGGAAACTGAAGCTTTCTTT,CASSLGDRETEAFF
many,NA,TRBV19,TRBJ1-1,TGTGCCAGTAGTATCGGTGCAGGGACGAACACTGAAGCTTTCTTT,CASSIGAGTNTEAFF
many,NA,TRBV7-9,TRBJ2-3,TGTGCCAGCAGGCCAACCGGGCCAGGCACAGATACGCAGTATTTT,CASRPTGPGTDTQYF
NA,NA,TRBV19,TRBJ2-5,TGTGCCAGTAGCTCGGTAAGAGAGACCCAGTACTTC,CASSSVRETQYF
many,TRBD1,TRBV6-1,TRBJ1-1,TGTGCCAGCACTTGGGACAGCAACACTGAAGCTTTCTTT,CASTWDSNTEAFF
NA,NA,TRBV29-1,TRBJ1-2,TGCAGCGTCAAACAGGGAGGGGTTTATGGCTACACCTTC,CSVKQGGVYGYTF
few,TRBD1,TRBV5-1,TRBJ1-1,TGCGCCAGCAGCTTGATCGACAGGGGACAGAACACTGAAGCTTTCTTT,CASSLIDRGQNTEAFF
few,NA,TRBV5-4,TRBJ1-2,TGTGCCAGCAGCTTGGAGTCGGCTACCCTTAGTGGCTACACCTTC,CASSLESATLSGYTF
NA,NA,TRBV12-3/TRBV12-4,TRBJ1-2,TGTGCCAGCAGTCGGGGCCCCTACTATGGCTACACCTTC,CASSRGPYYGYTF
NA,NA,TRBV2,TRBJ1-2,TGTGCCAGCAGTGAAGCTGGGGACCCAACCTATGGCTACACCTTC,CASSEAGDPTYGYTF
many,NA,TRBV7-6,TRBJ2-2,TGTGCCAGCAGCCAAACATTCACCGGGGAGCTGTTTTTT,CASSQTFTGELFF